A single sample gave rise to the 32 T cell receptor beta chains below, sequenced in a study of Ad26.COV2.S vaccination and SARS-CoV-2 variants. The treatment denotes: roughly 19 received Ad26.COV2.S at low or high dose, single or two shots; about 5 received placebo; per-sample allocation not given. All samples were drawn on day 63, counting from the first vaccine or placebo injection. The assay was immunoSEQ multiplex PCR, and TCRdb's table has in-frame clones only and misses some. The profile covers some 460,000 clones, with approximately 90% appearing a single time and under 2% taken by the ten largest. Sequenced material: peripheral blood, taken in a trial of Ad26.COV2.S vaccine versus placebo. The source of these receptors is a person aged 18-65 years who received the Ad26.COV2.S COVID-19 vaccine or a placebo.

This chain links TRBV4-1 with TRBJ2-6; tentatively, D is TRBD1 or TRBD2 (6 bases each). In germline, CDR1 is MGHRA, CDR2 YSYEKL. This CDR3 is 18 amino acids long. V was shortened by 2 bases and J by 0 bases, with 14 bases between the two germline ends. The CDR3 loop reads CASSQFAGHSSGANVLTF. CDR3 sequence (DNA): TGCGCCAGCAGCCAATTCGCGGGACACTCCTCTGGGGCCAACGTCCTGACTTTC.

The genes are TRBV7-2 and TRBJ1-3, with unresolved D. V was cut by 4 bases and J by 0 bases, with 7 bases left in between. Germline V lookup: CDR1 SGHTA, CDR2 FQGNSA. This CDR3 is built from 14 residues. CDR3 nucleotide sequence: TGTGCCAGCAGCTCCCGTTACTCTGGAAACACCATATATTTT. Translated: CASSSRYSGNTIYF.

The chain carries TRBV19 and TRBJ2-1, with a possible D match to TRBD1 (7 bases). The length of the CDR3 is 16 residues. V was clipped by 6 bases and J by 6 bases, with 21 bases between them. CDR1 is LNHDA, CDR2 SQIVND, per germline (reference sequence). CDR3 residues: CASRRAGQKETNEQFF. The DNA for the CDR3 is TGTGCCAGTAGAAGGGCGGGACAGAAAGAGACCAATGAGCAGTTCTTC. Full variable domain (missing parts from reference TRBV19 and TRBJ2-1): DGGITQSPKYLFRKEGQNVTLSCEQNLNHDAMYWYRQDPGQGLRLIYYSQIVNDFQKGDIAEGYSVSREKKESFPLTVTSAQKNPTAFYLCASRRAGQKETNEQFFGPGTRLTVL.

This sequence joins TRBV5-4 and TRBJ2-3, with TRBD2 matching 8 bases. The CDR3 is 15 residues long. Germline values: CDR1 SGHNT, CDR2 YYREEE (reference sequence). The ends lost 1 base at V and 3 bases at J; junction bases unmatched: 4. The CDR3: CASSLSSGMTDTQYF. CDR3 DNA: TGTGCCAGCAGCTTGAGTAGCGGGATGACAGATACGCAGTATTTT.

V is TRBV9 and J is TRBJ1-5; no definite D call. Germline V CDR1 and CDR2: SGDLS, YYNGEE. Between the trimmed V and J ends, which lost 0 bases and 3 bases, there was a span of 10 bases. This CDR3 is built from 15 residues. CDR3 in amino acids: CASSVGAGLNQPQHF. DNA for the CDR3: TGTGCCAGCAGCGTAGGGGCAGGCCTCAATCAGCCCCAGCATTTT. Complete variable domain (other parts from reference TRBV9 and TRBJ1-5): DSGVTQTPKHLITATGQRVTLRCSPRSGDLSVYWYQQSLDQGLQFLIQYYNGEERAKGNILERFSAQQFPDLHSELNLSSLELGDSALYFCASSVGAGLNQPQHFGDGTRLSIL.

The chain joins TRBV5-5 to TRBJ1-1; no clear D gene. V shed 2 bases and J shed 6 bases, with 11 bases lying between them. Germline V CDR1 and CDR2: SGHKS, YYEKEE (reference sequence). This CDR3 has 13 amino acids. CDR3 in DNA: TGTGCCAGCAGCTTTTGGTTTAGGTCTGAAGCTTTCTTT. Protein sequence: CASSFWFRSEAFF. Together with reference TRBV5-5 and TRBJ1-1, the CDR3 gives the full variable domain: DAGVTQSPTHLIKTRGQQVTLRCSPISGHKSVSWYQQVLGQGPQFIFQYYEKEERGRGNFPDRFSARQFPNYSSELNVNALLLGDSALYLCASSFWFRSEAFFGQGTRLTVV.

The V call is TRBV11-1, the J call TRBJ1-2; 7 bases match TRBD1. V shed 5 bases and J 6 bases; nucleotides not matched to a gene: 6. The germline gives CDR1 SGHAT, CDR2 FQDESV (reference sequence). The CDR3 is 13 residues long. CDR3 loop: CASSKDRVHGYTF. CDR3 DNA: TGTGCCAGCAGCAAAGACAGGGTGCATGGCTACACCTTC. The full variable domain, in which reference TRBV11-1 and TRBJ1-2 provide the parts outside the CDR3, is EAEVAQSPRYKITEKSQAVAFWCDPISGHATLYWYRQILGQGPELLVQFQDESVVDDSQLPKDRFSAERLKGVDSTLKIQPAELGDSAMYLCASSKDRVHGYTFGSGTRLTVV.

This chain connects TRBV7-6 to TRBJ1-4; tentatively, D is TRBD1 (6 bases). Germline CDR1 and CDR2: SGHVS and FNYEAQ. CDR3 length: 14 amino acids. V was trimmed by 4 bases and J by 8 bases, leaving 14 bases between them. The CDR3 sequence: CASSSQGLGEKLFF. The CDR3 nucleotides are TGTGCCAGCAGCTCTCAGGGGTTAGGCGAAAAACTGTTTTTT.

The chain recombines TRBV12-3 or TRBV12-4 with TRBJ1-5, with a possible D match to TRBD1 (5 bases). The CDR3 totals 13 residues. Trimming shortened V by 6 bases and J by 5 bases, and 11 bases separated the two germline ends. CDR3 bases: TGTGCCAGCAGCTCCAGGGAGTATCAGCCCCAGCATTTT. Translating it yields CASSSREYQPQHF.

In this sample, this clone turned up once. In nucleotides, the CDR3 is TGTGCCAGCAGCTTAGTGGCGGGGACCAGCACAGATACGCAGTATTTT. Translation gives CASSLVAGTSTDTQYF. The J gene is TRBJ2-3, the V gene TRBV7-9, with D tentatively TRBD2 (6 bases). CDR3 length: 16 residues. From germline, CDR1 is SEHNR and CDR2 FQNEAQ (reference sequence). The V gene lost 1 base and the J gene lost 0 bases, with 11 bases spanning the gap.

The chain carries TRBV4-1 and TRBJ2-2; D remains unclear. Trimming cost V 2 bases and J 1 base, with 11 bases left between them. The CDR3 totals 16 residues. Germline V lookup: CDR1 MGHRA, CDR2 YSYEKL. The DNA for the CDR3 is TGCGCCAGCAGCCAACGGTATAGCCTGAACACCGGGGAGCTGTTTTTT. It codes for CASSQRYSLNTGELFF.

J is TRBJ2-7 and V is TRBV6-5, with 7 bases that match TRBD1. The CDR3 is 14 residues long. J was trimmed by 3 bases and V by 6 bases; bases with no gene match: 8. CDR1 and CDR2 from the germline V gene are MNHEY and SVGAGI. CDR3 loop: CASRGTGQIYEQYF. The CDR3 DNA is TGTGCCAGCAGGGGAACGGGACAGATCTACGAGCAGTACTTC.

The J gene is TRBJ2-3, the V gene TRBV5-1; D is unclear. CDR3 length: 16 amino acids. Trimming took 0 bases from V and 2 from J, leaving 13 bases between them. Germline loops: CDR1 SGHRS, CDR2 YFSETQ. CDR3 nucleotides: TGCGCCAGCAGCTTGGATCTCCCTGGACCCACAGATACGCAGTATTTT. Amino acid sequence: CASSLDLPGPTDTQYF. Full variable domain (missing parts from reference TRBV5-1 and TRBJ2-3): KAGVTQTPRYLIKTRGQQVTLSCSPISGHRSVSWYQQTPGQGLQFLFEYFSETQRNKGNFPGRFSGRQFSNSRSEMNVSTLELGDSALYLCASSLDLPGPTDTQYFGPGTRLTVL.

Here the CDR3 reads CASSQGGNSYEQYF. For the CDR3, the DNA is TGTGCCAGCAGTCAGGGCGGGAATAGCTACGAGCAGTACTTC. J is TRBJ2-7 and V is TRBV28; TRBD2 is a possible D gene (6 bases). CDR3 length: 14 residues. V was pared by 5 bases and J by 3 bases, with 14 bases between. Per germline, CDR1 MDHEN and CDR2 SYDVKM.

V is TRBV3-1 (or the pseudogene TRBV3-2) and J is TRBJ1-6; D remains ambiguous. Germline V lookup: CDR1 LGHDT, CDR2 YNNKEL (reference sequence). V dropped 0 bases and J dropped 8 bases, with 2 bases sitting between them. The CDR3 contains 12 residues. CDR3 region: CASSQEDSPLHF. CDR3 in DNA: TGTGCCAGCAGCCAAGAAGATTCACCCCTCCACTTT.

The V and J genes are TRBV18 and TRBJ2-5; 7 bases fit TRBD2. Trimming took 3 bases from V and 2 from J; bases not matched to a gene: 6. CDR1 and CDR2 (germline): KGHSH, LQKENI. CDR3 size: 15 residues. The CDR3 coding sequence is TGTGCCAGCTCACCGAGAGCGGGGCAACAAGAGACCCAGTACTTC. Protein product: CASSPRAGQQETQYF.

The rearrangement joins TRBV2 to TRBJ1-6; tentative D call: TRBD1 (5 bases). Deletions cut 0 bases from V and 8 bases from J, with 11 bases between. Germline V gene lookup returns CDR1 SNHLY and CDR2 FYNNEI. This CDR3 spans 15 amino acids. CDR3 in DNA: TGTGCCAGCAGTGAAGCGACAGAAAGGGATTCACCCCTCCACTTT. Its protein product is CASSEATERDSPLHF.

The rearrangement links TRBV6-5 to TRBJ1-1; D unresolved. Trimming pared 0 bases from V and 7 bases from J, leaving 15 bases between. This CDR3 contains 15 residues. Per the germline V gene, CDR1 is MNHEY and CDR2 is SVGAGI. The DNA of the CDR3 is TGTGCCAGCAGTTACTCGGAGACGGTGGAGTTTGAAGCTTTCTTT. It encodes CASSYSETVEFEAFF.

This clone came up once. This chain joins TRBV12-3 or TRBV12-4 and TRBJ1-1; unclear D gene. V gave up 5 bases and J gave up 0 bases, with 7 bases separating them. This CDR3 is 13 amino acids long. For the CDR3, the DNA is TGTGCCAGCAGTCTTAGATTGAACACTGAAGCTTTCTTT. This sequence encodes CASSLRLNTEAFF.

The rearrangement joins TRBV9 to TRBJ2-3; 11 nucleotides agree with TRBD2. V lost 3 bases to trimming and J lost 2 bases; unmatched junction nucleotides: 8. The CDR3 has 17 amino acids. Germline CDR1 reads SGDLS; CDR2 reads YYNGEE. DNA of the CDR3: TGTGCCAGCAGCGGACCCCCGACTAGCGGGACCACAGATACGCAGTATTTT. It codes for CASSGPPTSGTTDTQYF.

The rearrangement joins TRBV6-5 to TRBJ2-2; D ambiguous. CDR1 is MNHEY, CDR2 SVGAGI, per germline. Between the trimmed V and J ends, which lost 9 bases and 7 bases, there was a span of 15 bases. The CDR3 loop spans 13 amino acids. CDR3 nucleotide sequence: TGTGCCAGTGGTGGGTGGGATCTCGGGGAGCTGTTTTTT. Protein sequence: CASGGWDLGELFF.

The rearrangement links TRBV29-1 to TRBJ1-1; D remains ambiguous. With 7 bases removed from V and 4 bases from J, the gap between germline ends came to 16 bases. This CDR3 has 13 residues. Germline V gives CDR1 SQVTM, CDR2 ANQGSEA. The CDR3 is CSAKRGVFTEAFF. CDR3 DNA sequence: TGCAGCGCCAAACGCGGGGTCTTCACTGAAGCTTTCTTT.

Remarks on this clone: Mismatch with germline at one junction end may stem from a read error. This chain uses TRBV3-1 (or the pseudogene TRBV3-2) with TRBJ2-3; possibly TRBD1 or TRBD2 for D (6 bases each). Germline CDR1 is LGHDT and CDR2 is YNNKEL (reference sequence). The CDR3 has 17 amino acids. The CDR3, as DNA: TGTGCCAGCACCCAATCTCGGACAGCCGGGGGTACGGATACGCAGTATTTT. It translates to CASTQSRTAGGTDTQYF.

This chain connects TRBV19 to TRBJ1-3; no clear D. The CDR3 sequence is 14 residues long. In germline, CDR1 is LNHDA, CDR2 SQIVND (reference sequence). The V end lost 5 bases, the J end lost 0 bases, and 8 bases lay between the germline ends. In nucleotides, the CDR3 is TGTGCCAGTAGTGCGCTTAGCTCTGGAAACACCATATATTTT. It encodes CASSALSSGNTIYF. Full variable domain (rest looked up from reference TRBV19 and TRBJ1-3): DGGITQSPKYLFRKEGQNVTLSCEQNLNHDAMYWYRQDPGQGLRLIYYSQIVNDFQKGDIAEGYSVSREKKESFPLTVTSAQKNPTAFYLCASSALSSGNTIYFGEGSWLTVV.

This chain uses TRBV5-8 with TRBJ1-3; D uncertain. The CDR3 has 15 amino acids. V was pared by 1 base and J by 0 bases, with 8 bases between. Germline CDR1 SGHTS, CDR2 YDEGEE. The CDR3 loop is CASSLYGPSGNTIYF. The CDR3 DNA reads as TGTGCCAGCAGCTTGTACGGTCCCTCTGGAAACACCATATATTTT.

The V gene is TRBV9, the J gene TRBJ2-1; 10 bases match TRBD2. The germline V gene has CDR1 SGDLS and CDR2 YYNGEE. The length of the CDR3 is 15 residues. V shed 2 bases and J 7 bases; nucleotides not matched to a gene: 6. The CDR3 here is CASSVRAGGGNEQFF. Written as DNA, the CDR3 is TGTGCCAGCAGCGTTCGAGCGGGAGGGGGGAATGAGCAGTTCTTC.

Only one count was recorded for this clone. The V call is TRBV18, the J call TRBJ2-3, with D possibly matching TRBD1 (6 bases). Germline V gene sequence: CDR1 KGHSH, CDR2 LQKENI. The germline V and J ends were trimmed by 5 bases and 3 bases, with 12 bases remaining between them. This CDR3 contains 14 residues. DNA for the CDR3: TGTGCCAGCTCAACAGGCAGGGGTACAGATACGCAGTATTTT. Translated, it gives CASSTGRGTDTQYF.

The rearrangement joins TRBV3-1 (or the pseudogene TRBV3-2) to TRBJ1-1; D remains unclear. V shed 0 bases and J shed 7 bases, with 6 bases lying between them. This CDR3 is 12 amino acids long. The germline CDR1 and CDR2 sequences are LGHDT and YNNKEL (reference sequence). The CDR3 nucleotides are TGTGCCAGCAGCCAAGATAGGGATGAAGCTTTCTTT. It yields the protein CASSQDRDEAFF.

The CDR3 is CAISEWGPANEKLFF. The CDR3 DNA is TGTGCCATCAGTGAGTGGGGTCCGGCTAATGAAAAACTGTTTTTT. V is TRBV10-3 and J is TRBJ1-4; the D is unclear. The CDR3 runs to 15 residues. Germline V CDR1 and CDR2: ENHRY, SYGVKD. V lost 1 base to trimming and J lost 3 bases, with 9 bases between them.

As concerns this clone: The identical CDR3 is also encoded by other nucleotide sequences in the sample. The chain uses TRBV18 and TRBJ2-7, with TRBD1 as a possible D gene (6 bases). The CDR3 extends over 14 amino acids. CDR1 KGHSH and CDR2 LQKENI come from the germline V gene. The V end was cut by 3 bases, the J end by 3 bases, with 12 bases between. CDR3 sequence reads: CASSPPAGDYEQYF. CDR3 in DNA: TGTGCCAGCTCACCTCCGGCAGGGGACTACGAGCAGTACTTC.

The CDR3 sequence: CASTDRASQPQHF. Here the CDR3 DNA reads TGTGCCAGCACCGACAGGGCTAGTCAGCCCCAGCATTTT. The chain employs TRBV6-5 and TRBJ1-5; 7 positions match TRBD1. The junction had 6 bases not matched to a gene; V was cut back by 7 bases and J by 6 bases. The CDR3 has 13 residues. The germline V gene encodes CDR1 MNHEY and CDR2 SVGAGI.

V gene TRBV18 combines with J gene TRBJ1-4; the D is unclear. The CDR3 contains 15 residues. CDR1 and CDR2 from the germline V gene are KGHSH and LQKENI. Trimming removed 5 bases at V and 0 bases at J, with 10 bases between. The CDR3 sequence: CASSTPGTTNEKLFF. Written as DNA, the CDR3 is TGTGCCAGCTCAACCCCAGGAACAACTAATGAAAAACTGTTTTTT. Full variable domain (rest looked up from reference TRBV18 and TRBJ1-4): NAGVMQNPRHLVRRRGQEARLRCSPMKGHSHVYWYRQLPEEGLKFMVYLQKENIIDESGMPKERFSAEFPKEGPSILRIQQVVRGDSAAYFCASSTPGTTNEKLFFGSGTQLSVL.